Following are 9 T cell receptor beta chains from one sample sequenced in a study of cytomegalovirus exposure and HLA in healthy donors. Use of 60 Vbeta and 13 Jbeta primers characterized the PCR. Profiled with immunoSEQ multiplex PCR; TCRdb holds only in-frame clones, not every one. The sample table sets out 200,000 or so clones. Sequences were obtained from PBMCs. The receptors originated from a boy aged 5 to 17 in good health and CMV-seronegative.

The chain has TRBV7-2 and TRBJ2-2; the D gene is possibly TRBD2 (6 bases). Trimming shortened V by 5 bases and J by 5 bases, and 15 bases separated the two germline ends. This CDR3 has 15 residues. Germline loops: CDR1 SGHTA, CDR2 FQGNSA. CDR3 sequence: CASSPSSAWTGELFF. The CDR3 DNA sequence: TGTGCCAGCAGCCCCTCTAGCGCGTGGACCGGGGAGCTGTTTTTT.

Worth noting for this clone: This same CDR3 is encoded by further DNA sequences in the sample. This sequence joins TRBV19 and TRBJ1-1; 8 bases fit TRBD1. The CDR3 sequence is 15 residues long. J lost 0 bases, V lost 6 bases, and 6 bases had no gene match. Germline CDR1 reads LNHDA; CDR2 reads SQIVND (reference sequence). The CDR3 DNA reads as TGTGCCAGTAGGCCCAGGGGGCTACTGAACACTGAAGCTTTCTTT. Protein sequence: CASRPRGLLNTEAFF.

The chain employs TRBV15 and TRBJ2-4, with D perhaps TRBD1 (6 bases). The CDR3 runs 17 residues. V dropped 2 bases and J dropped 5 bases, with 19 bases sitting between them. The germline gives CDR1 LNHNV, CDR2 YYDKDF (reference sequence). The CDR3 region has the DNA TGTGCCACCAGCAGACTAACCCTCCGGGACAACGAAAACATTCAGTACTTC. This gives the protein CATSRLTLRDNENIQYF.

This rearrangement joins TRBV19 to TRBJ2-1; D is possibly TRBD2 (5 bases). Trimming left V 5 bases short and J 4 bases short, with 9 bases between. The CDR3 has 13 amino acids. Germline-derived CDR1 and CDR2 are LNHDA and SQIVND (reference sequence). This CDR3 is CASSQGLYNEQFF. CDR3 coding DNA: TGTGCCAGTAGTCAAGGACTTTACAATGAGCAGTTCTTC.

The chain joins TRBV10-1 to TRBJ2-7; TRBD2 matches 10 bases. CDR1 is WNHNN, CDR2 SYGVQD, per germline (reference sequence). The CDR3 is 18 residues long. The trim removed 4 bases at V and 1 base at J, leaving 13 bases unmatched. Here the CDR3 DNA reads TGCGCCAGCAGTGTAGGGATCCTCTTTAGCGGGGGGTCCTACGAGCAGTACTTC. Residues: CASSVGILFSGGSYEQYF.

CDR3 nucleotides: TGTGCCAGCAGTTCTGAGGCCAATCAGCCCCAGCATTTT. This codes for CASSSEANQPQHF. The chain is built from TRBV7-2 and TRBJ1-5; D not resolved. Germline V gene data show CDR1 as SGHTA and CDR2 as FQGNSA. Deletions cut 6 bases from V and 3 bases from J, with 9 bases between. This CDR3 comprises 13 residues. Full variable domain (remainder filled in from reference TRBV7-2 and TRBJ1-5): GAGVSQSPSNKVTEKGKDVELRCDPISGHTALYWYRQSLGQGLEFLIYFQGNSAPDKSGLPSDRFSAERTGGSVSTLTIQRTQQEDSAVYLCASSSEANQPQHFGDGTRLSIL.

The chain has TRBV11-2 and TRBJ1-2; TRBD1 agrees at 7 bases. CDR1 and CDR2 (germline): SGHAT, FQNNGV. The CDR3 is made up of 14 amino acids. Trimming cost V 5 bases and J 1 base; bases outside gene matches: 4. The CDR3 reads CASSRGLVNYGYTF. In DNA form, the CDR3 reads TGTGCCAGCAGCAGGGGGCTAGTTAACTATGGCTACACCTTC.

This chain links TRBV7-3 with TRBJ2-5; possible D gene TRBD2, 7 bases. The V end lost 5 bases, the J end lost 5 bases, and 21 bases lay between the germline ends. There are 16 residues in the CDR3. Germline V CDR1 and CDR2: SGHTA, FQGTGA. CDR3: CASSPWGGAAGETQYF. The CDR3 coding sequence is TGTGCCAGCAGCCCATGGGGGGGGGCCGCTGGGGAGACCCAGTACTTC.

The gene calls are TRBV30 and TRBJ2-1; D perhaps matches TRBD1 (5 bases). The germline V and J ends were trimmed by 3 bases and 7 bases, with 13 bases remaining between them. CDR1 and CDR2 from the germline V gene are GTSNPN and SVGIG (reference sequence). The CDR3 runs 13 residues. The CDR3 region has the DNA TGTGCCTGGAGCCCAGGGTCTCGGAATGAGCAGTTCTTC. As protein: CAWSPGSRNEQFF.